This T cell receptor (beta chain) was found in a study of blood T cell repertoires in COVID-19. Whole-study context: Italy, Spain and the United States were the sources of the convalescent and acute COVID-19 samples. From T cells, B-cell-depleted T cells, or PBMCs came the material, which was cDNA or gDNA.

The CDR3 contains 14 residues. CDR1 MNHEY and CDR2 SVGAGI come from the germline V gene. V dropped 6 bases and J dropped 7; count of bases not matched to a gene: 5. Seattle patient enrollment occurred during active infection, with longitudinal follow-up thereafter. In the authors' workflow: The authors estimated nucleated cell counts from reference gene primer amplification. This table comes from immunoSEQ multiplex PCR, and its TCRdb copy is limited to in-frame clones, with some not included. V and J calls plus clone size are reproduced from that table; the DNA served to infer D and trimming. This sample has approximately 340,000 clones, with 87% found just once. There are a few counts of this clone.

The material sequenced was peripheral blood. This TCR was sampled from a man aged 25 to 45 with COVID-19, enrolled during active disease. The chain has TRBV6-5 and TRBJ1-6; 8 bases match TRBD1. The CDR3 sequence: CASRGGQANSPLHF. The CDR3 DNA follows: TGTGCCAGCAGGGGGGGACAGGCCAATTCACCCCTCCACTTT.